Shown below are 27 T cell receptor beta chains from a single sample sequenced in a study of OX40 agonist ivuxolimab in advanced cancers. Measured with immunoSEQ multiplex PCR; TCRdb has only the in-frame clones, and not every one. The sample consists of 20,000 to 25,000 clones, more than 70% of them appearing once. The sequenced sample was CD4+ or CD8+ T cells sorted from blood, obtained in a trial of the OX40 agonist ivuxolimab. These receptors were taken from an adult with an advanced solid tumor such as melanoma, head and neck, liver or kidney cancer.

This chain joins TRBV11-2 and TRBJ1-2; D gene ambiguous. V lost 5 bases to trimming and J lost 4 bases, with 23 bases between them. CDR3 length: 17 residues. Germline CDR1 reads SGHAT; CDR2 reads FQNNGV. CDR3 DNA sequence: TGTGCCAGCAGCCATGATAGCGGCCCCCCTTGGGCCTATGGCTACACCTTC. It is translated as CASSHDSGPPWAYGYTF.

CDR3 loop: CSVKGLYGYTF. The CDR3 DNA is TGCAGCGTCAAGGGCCTCTATGGCTACACCTTC. V and J are TRBV29-1 and TRBJ1-2; D gene ambiguous. This CDR3 is 11 amino acids long. CDR1 is SQVTM, CDR2 ANQGSEA, per germline. V lost 6 bases, J lost 4 bases, and 9 bases lay in between.

This clone was counted once. This chain connects TRBV30 to TRBJ1-1, with D possibly TRBD1 on 5 matching bases. CDR1 GTSNPN and CDR2 SVGIG come from the germline V gene (reference sequence). The CDR3 has 15 residues. V gave up 6 bases and J gave up 7 bases, with 24 bases separating them. The CDR3 nucleotides read TGTGCCTGTACCGGGAGTGTAGAGTGGGGGATTGAAGCTTTCTTT. This translates into CACTGSVEWGIEAFF.

This sequence joins TRBV5-5 and TRBJ1-2; D is undetermined. The CDR3 runs 14 residues. The V end lost 0 bases, the J end lost 2 bases, and 8 bases lay between the germline ends. The germline V gene has CDR1 SGHKS and CDR2 YYEKEE (reference sequence). CDR3 nucleotide sequence: TGTGCCAGCAGCTTGGGGGTTTGGAACTATGGCTACACCTTC. Protein product: CASSLGVWNYGYTF.

The chain joins TRBV29-1 to TRBJ2-7; perhaps TRBD2 as D (5 bases). The V end was cut by 8 bases, the J end by 0 bases, with 11 bases between. CDR1 is SQVTM, CDR2 ANQGSEA, per germline. This CDR3 has 12 amino acids. The CDR3 region is CSTREPSYEQYF. The CDR3 DNA reads TGCAGCACTAGGGAACCCTCCTACGAGCAGTACTTC.

In its sample, this clone was seen a few times. The chain links TRBV27 to TRBJ2-7; TRBD2 matches 7 bases. Germline V CDR1 and CDR2: MNHEY, SMNVEV (reference sequence). This CDR3 region has 12 residues. V gave up 6 bases and J gave up 2 bases; unmatched junction bases: 1. In DNA, the CDR3 is TGTGCCAGCAGGACTAGCACCTACGAGCAGTACTTC. It specifies CASRTSTYEQYF.

The chain carries TRBV7-8 and TRBJ2-4; 7 nucleotides match TRBD2. The CDR3 is made up of 14 amino acids. V lost 4 bases, J lost 9 bases, and 9 bases stayed unmatched. Per the germline V gene, CDR1 is SGHVS and CDR2 is FQNEAQ. CDR3 amino acids: CASSSGRPGGIQYF. CDR3 nucleotide sequence: TGTGCCAGCAGCTCAGGTCGACCGGGGGGCATTCAGTACTTC.

This chain connects TRBV5-5 to TRBJ1-2; D not resolved. V lost 1 base, J lost 1 base, and 8 bases lay in between. CDR3 size: 14 residues. Germline values: CDR1 SGHKS, CDR2 YYEKEE (reference sequence). The CDR3 nucleotides read TGTGCCAGCAGCTTGCGAACAGATAACTATGGCTACACCTTC. Its protein is CASSLRTDNYGYTF.

The V and J genes are TRBV27 and TRBJ1-1; perhaps TRBD1 as D (5 bases). This CDR3 comprises 18 residues. CDR1 is MNHEY, CDR2 SMNVEV, per germline (reference sequence). V lost 4 bases and J lost 0, with 21 bases in between. The CDR3 reads CASSSTITTGPLNTEAFF. As DNA, the CDR3 is TGTGCCAGCAGTTCCACGATAACTACAGGACCATTGAACACTGAAGCTTTCTTT.

This chain links TRBV7-8 with TRBJ1-3; no firm D call. The V end was cut by 3 bases, the J end by 0 bases, with 15 bases between. CDR1 SGHVS and CDR2 FQNEAQ come from the germline V gene. The CDR3 is 17 amino acids. The CDR3 sequence: CASSLGGGPTSGNTIYF. The CDR3 bases are TGTGCCAGCAGCTTGGGTGGTGGACCTACCTCTGGAAACACCATATATTTT.

This clone was detected a few times. V usage is TRBV19 and J usage is TRBJ2-4, with 7 bases identical to TRBD1. This CDR3 has 17 residues. Trimming at V came to 5 bases and at J to 3 bases, leaving 13 bases not matched to a gene. From germline, CDR1 is LNHDA and CDR2 SQIVND (reference sequence). The CDR3 bases are TGTGCCAGTAGTTCCCTCGAGGGGGCGCTGGGCAAAAACATTCAGTACTTC. Protein: CASSSLEGALGKNIQYF.

The gene calls are TRBV6-1 and TRBJ1-6; no clear D gene. Trimming removed 6 bases from V and 8 bases from J, with 17 bases in between. This CDR3 is 15 amino acids long. CDR1 is MNHNS, CDR2 SASEGT, per germline. CDR3 nucleotide sequence: TGTGCCAGCAGCGTCGACCCCGGCGGCGATTCACCCCTCCACTTT. Translating gives CASSVDPGGDSPLHF.

The chain recombines TRBV6-1 with TRBJ1-1; no clear D gene. The V and J ends lost 2 bases and 8 bases respectively, with 6 bases between them. This CDR3 is 11 amino acids long. Germline CDR1 MNHNS, CDR2 SASEGT. This chain's CDR3 is CASSEWREAFF. The CDR3 DNA reads as TGTGCCAGCAGTGAATGGAGGGAAGCTTTCTTT.

This clone was observed once. The V and J genes are TRBV19 and TRBJ1-1, with D perhaps TRBD1 (5 bases). CDR1 is LNHDA and CDR2 is SQIVND in the germline V gene (reference sequence). Trimming left V 1 base short and J 3 bases short, with 9 bases between. This CDR3 has 14 residues. The CDR3 nucleotides are TGTGCCAGTAGTATAGTGGGGGAGTACACTGAAGCTTTCTTT. It specifies CASSIVGEYTEAFF.

V and J are TRBV10-3 and TRBJ1-1; D not certain. CDR3 length: 12 amino acids. Germline V gene data show CDR1 as ENHRY and CDR2 as SYGVKD. Trimming removed 2 bases from V and 0 bases from J, with 1 base in between. CDR3 sequence (DNA): TGTGCCATCAGTGAGGTGAACACTGAAGCTTTCTTT. This gives the protein CAISEVNTEAFF.

The rearrangement links TRBV6-5 to TRBJ2-7, with 7 bases matching TRBD2. The CDR3 is 15 amino acids. Germline V lookup: CDR1 MNHEY, CDR2 SVGAGI. The trim removed 7 bases at V and 3 bases at J, leaving 12 bases unmatched. The CDR3 protein is CASTFRGASGYEQYF. The CDR3 DNA reads as TGTGCCAGCACCTTCCGGGGAGCTAGCGGCTACGAGCAGTACTTC.

J is TRBJ1-1 and V is TRBV6-5, with TRBD1 matching 8 bases. Germline CDR1 MNHEY, CDR2 SVGAGI. This CDR3 spans 15 amino acids. After removal of 6 bases from V and 2 bases from J, the junction contained 8 bases not matched to a gene. The CDR3 sequence: CASRPTGGPNTEAFF. CDR3 nucleotide sequence: TGTGCCAGCAGGCCCACAGGGGGTCCCAACACTGAAGCTTTCTTT.

This rearrangement joins TRBV4-1 to TRBJ2-1; 7 bases align to TRBD2. J was trimmed by 7 bases and V by 2 bases; bases with no gene match: 5. Germline CDR1 reads MGHRA; CDR2 reads YSYEKL. This CDR3 is 14 amino acids long. The CDR3 sequence: CASSQRLALNEQFF. As DNA, the CDR3 is TGCGCCAGCAGCCAACGACTAGCCCTTAATGAGCAGTTCTTC.

This chain connects TRBV10-1 to TRBJ1-1; D remains unclear. The ends were cut back, 2 bases at V and 0 bases at J, with 13 bases in the middle. Germline CDR1 is WNHNN and CDR2 is SYGVQD (reference sequence). This CDR3 contains 16 residues. The CDR3 DNA follows: TGCGCCAGCAGTGAGCCATCTATCGTTCTGAACACTGAAGCTTTCTTT. It codes for CASSEPSIVLNTEAFF.

This clone was counted once. V is TRBV2 and J is TRBJ2-6, with 7 bases aligning to TRBD1. This CDR3 spans 17 amino acids. Unmatched junction bases numbered 12, after V lost 10 bases and J lost 0 bases. Germline CDR1 and CDR2: SNHLY and FYNNEI. For the CDR3, the DNA is TGTGCCAACTACATCCGGGACAGCCTCTCTGGGGCCAACGTCCTGACTTTC. Its protein product is CANYIRDSLSGANVLTF. The complete variable domain, with remaining parts taken from reference TRBV2 and TRBJ2-6, reads EPEVTQTPSHQVTQMGQEVILRCVPISNHLYFYWYRQILGQKVEFLVSFYNNEISEKSEIFDDQFSVERPDGSNFTLKIRSTKLEDSAMYFCANYIRDSLSGANVLTFGAGSRLTVL.

The chain links TRBV19 to TRBJ2-6; 7 bases are a match to TRBD1. This CDR3 region has 19 residues. Trimming at V came to 1 base and at J to 14 bases, leaving 23 bases not matched to a gene. Germline V gives CDR1 LNHDA, CDR2 SQIVND (reference sequence). CDR3 in DNA: TGTGCCAGTAGTATAGGTTCGCCGAGGGGGCGCTTTCTGGCTAACCTCCTGACTTTC. Protein sequence: CASSIGSPRGRFLANLLTF.

J is TRBJ2-7 and V is TRBV4-1; the match to TRBD1 covers 9 bases. The CDR3 totals 15 residues. Looked up from germline, CDR1 is MGHRA and CDR2 is YSYEKL. Trimming took 5 bases from V and 9 from J; bases not matched to a gene: 14. As DNA, the CDR3 is TGCGCCAGCAGCTCCCGGGACAGGGCCCTGGGAGGGCAGTACTTC. It is translated as CASSSRDRALGGQYF.

This clone appeared a single time. The rearrangement joins TRBV19 to TRBJ1-5; D not certain. Germline CDR1 reads LNHDA; CDR2 reads SQIVND (reference sequence). This CDR3 is built from 13 residues. The ends were cut back, 4 bases at V and 3 bases at J, with 7 bases in the middle. CDR3 sequence (DNA): TGTGCCAGTAGTAGGATCCCCAATCAGCCCCAGCATTTT. It translates to CASSRIPNQPQHF.

The V gene is TRBV5-4, the J gene TRBJ2-3; tentatively, D is TRBD2 (6 bases). The V end was cut by 0 bases, the J end by 1 base, with 6 bases between. CDR3 length equals 14 residues. Per the germline V gene, CDR1 is SGHNT and CDR2 is YYREEE (reference sequence). The CDR3 is CASSLAGGTDTQYF. In DNA, the CDR3 is TGTGCCAGCAGCTTGGCGGGGGGCACAGATACGCAGTATTTT. Full variable domain (outside the CDR3, taken from reference TRBV5-4 and TRBJ2-3): ETGVTQSPTHLIKTRGQQVTLRCSSQSGHNTVSWYQQALGQGPQFIFQYYREEENGRGNFPPRFSGLQFPNYSSELNVNALELDDSALYLCASSLAGGTDTQYFGPGTRLTVL.

The CDR3, as DNA: TGTGCCAGCAGTCCGACTAGCTATTACGAGCAGTACTTC. This encodes CASSPTSYYEQYF. The chain employs TRBV6-6 and TRBJ2-7; 7 positions agree with TRBD2. From germline, CDR1 is MNHNY and CDR2 SVGAGI (reference sequence). V gave up 5 bases and J gave up 4 bases; unmatched junction bases: 5. The length of the CDR3 is 13 residues.

The chain is built from TRBV5-1 and TRBJ2-5; D is unresolved. Germline CDR1 and CDR2: SGHRS and YFSETQ. V lost 2 bases and J lost 0, with 2 bases in between. This CDR3 has 12 amino acids. This CDR3 reads CASSFDQETQYF. The CDR3 nucleotides are TGCGCCAGCAGCTTCGACCAAGAGACCCAGTACTTC.

The chain employs TRBV27 and TRBJ1-6; maybe TRBD1 (6 bases). CDR1 MNHEY and CDR2 SMNVEV come from the germline V gene (reference sequence). The CDR3 is 18 residues long. Trimming took off 4 bases at V and 0 bases at J, with 16 bases between the two ends. The CDR3 region is CASSSSTGPNSYNSPLHF. CDR3 nucleotides: TGTGCCAGCAGTTCGTCTACAGGGCCCAACTCCTATAATTCACCCCTCCACTTT.